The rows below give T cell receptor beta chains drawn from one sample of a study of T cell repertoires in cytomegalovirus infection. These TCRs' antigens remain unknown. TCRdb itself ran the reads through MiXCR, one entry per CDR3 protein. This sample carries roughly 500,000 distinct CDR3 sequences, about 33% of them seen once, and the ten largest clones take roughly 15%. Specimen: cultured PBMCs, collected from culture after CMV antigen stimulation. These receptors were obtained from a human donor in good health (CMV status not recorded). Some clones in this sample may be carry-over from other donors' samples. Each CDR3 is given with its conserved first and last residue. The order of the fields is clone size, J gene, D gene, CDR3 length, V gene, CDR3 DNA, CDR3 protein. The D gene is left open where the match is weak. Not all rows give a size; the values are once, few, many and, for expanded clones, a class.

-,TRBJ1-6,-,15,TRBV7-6,TGTGCCAGCAGCCAAGGGGTCTCCTATAATTCACCCCTCCACTTT,CASSQGVSYNSPLHF
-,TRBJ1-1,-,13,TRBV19,TGTGCCGCTAGGGGAGGCTTGAACACTGAAGCTTTCTTT,CAARGGLNTEAFF
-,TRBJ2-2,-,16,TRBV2,TGTGCCAGCAGTGTGTCAGGCAACTTGAACACCGGGGAGCTGTTTTTT,CASSVSGNLNTGELFF
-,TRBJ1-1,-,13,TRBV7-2,TGTGCCAGCAGCTTAGCTGGGCACACTGAAGCTTTCTTT,CASSLAGHTEAFF
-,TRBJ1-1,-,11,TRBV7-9,TGTGCCAGCAGCTTAAATCAGGGAGCTTTCTTT,CASSLNQGAFF
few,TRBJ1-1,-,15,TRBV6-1,TGTGCCAGCATCAAGCGGGGGCTTAGGAACACTGAAGCTTTCTTT,CASIKRGLRNTEAFF
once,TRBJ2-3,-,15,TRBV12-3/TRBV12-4,TGTGCCAGCAGAGCCCCCGGGATCAGCACAGATACGCAGTATTTT,CASRAPGISTDTQYF
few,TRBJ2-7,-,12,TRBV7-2,TGTGCCAGCAGCCGCTCGGTCTACGAGCAGTACTTC,CASSRSVYEQYF
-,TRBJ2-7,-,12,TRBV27,TGTGCCAGCAGTTCCACCCGGGGCGGGCAGTACTTC,CASSSTRGGQYF
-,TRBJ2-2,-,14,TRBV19,TGTGCCAGTAGTGTTGACAGATTCACCGGGGAGCTGTTTTTT,CASSVDRFTGELFF
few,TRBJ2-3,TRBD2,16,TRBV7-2,TGTGCCAGCAGCCTAGGTCGCCTAGCGGGAGCTGATACGCAGTATTTT,CASSLGRLAGADTQYF
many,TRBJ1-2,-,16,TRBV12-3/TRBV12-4,TGTGCCAGCAGTTTCTCTCCTTCGGCTGCTAATTATGGCTACACCTTC,CASSFSPSAANYGYTF
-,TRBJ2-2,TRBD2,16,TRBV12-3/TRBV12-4,TGTGCCAGCAGTTTGCATAGCGGGAGAGGAACCGGGGAGCTGTTTTTT,CASSLHSGRGTGELFF
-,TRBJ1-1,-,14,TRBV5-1,TGCGCCAGCAGCTTGGAAACGTTGAGCACTGAAGCTTTCTTT,CASSLETLSTEAFF
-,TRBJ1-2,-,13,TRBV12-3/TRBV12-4,TGTGCCAGCAGTTTGGAAGGGGGGATTGGCTACACCTTC,CASSLEGGIGYTF
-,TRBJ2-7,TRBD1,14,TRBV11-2,TGTGCCAGCAGCTTTCAGGGGGCAGCGGGCGAGCAGTACTTC,CASSFQGAAGEQYF
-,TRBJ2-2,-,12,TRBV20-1,TGCAGTGCTAGTCAGGGAATCGGGGAGCTGTTTTTT,CSASQGIGELFF
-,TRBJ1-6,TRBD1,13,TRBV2,TGTGCCACTGGGGGACAGGGTAATTCACCCCTCCACTTT,CATGGQGNSPLHF
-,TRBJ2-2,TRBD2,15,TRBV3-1,TGTGCCAGCAGCGTCATGGCGGGGGGGACCGGGGAGCTGTTTTTT,CASSVMAGGTGELFF
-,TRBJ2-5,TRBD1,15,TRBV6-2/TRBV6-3,TGTGCCAGCAGTTACGGGACAGTACCCATAGAGACCCAGTACTTC,CASSYGTVPIETQYF
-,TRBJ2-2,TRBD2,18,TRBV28,TGTGCCAGCAGTCCTCTCTCGGGACTAGCGGGAGGACCCGGGGAGCTGTTTTTT,CASSPLSGLAGGPGELFF
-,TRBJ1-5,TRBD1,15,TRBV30,TGTGCCTGGACCCTCACCGGGACAGGGGGCCAGCCCCAGCATTTT,CAWTLTGTGGQPQHF
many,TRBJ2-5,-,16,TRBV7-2,TGTGCCAGCAGCTATAACCCCGGGACGGCTCAAGAGACCCAGTACTTC,CASSYNPGTAQETQYF
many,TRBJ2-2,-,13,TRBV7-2,TGTGCCAGCAGCTTTACTAACACCGGGGAGCTGTTTTTT,CASSFTNTGELFF